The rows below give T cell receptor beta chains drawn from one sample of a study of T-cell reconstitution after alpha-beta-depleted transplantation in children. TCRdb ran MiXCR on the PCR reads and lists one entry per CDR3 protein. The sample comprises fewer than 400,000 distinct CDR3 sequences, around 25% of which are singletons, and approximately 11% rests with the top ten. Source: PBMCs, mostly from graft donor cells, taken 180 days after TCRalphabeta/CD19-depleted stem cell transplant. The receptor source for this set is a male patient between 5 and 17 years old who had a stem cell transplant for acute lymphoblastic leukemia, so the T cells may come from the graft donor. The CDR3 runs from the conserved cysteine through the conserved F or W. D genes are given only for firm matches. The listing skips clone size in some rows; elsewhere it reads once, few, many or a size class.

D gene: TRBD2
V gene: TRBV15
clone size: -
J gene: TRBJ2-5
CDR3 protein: CATSRGKAGGGLQETQYF
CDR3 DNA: TGTGCCACCAGCAGAGGGAAGGCGGGAGGCGGATTGCAAGAGACCCAGTACTTC

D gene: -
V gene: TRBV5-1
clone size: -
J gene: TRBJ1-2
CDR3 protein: CASSLFWGTDGYTF
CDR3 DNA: TGCGCCAGCAGCTTGTTCTGGGGGACGGATGGCTACACCTTC

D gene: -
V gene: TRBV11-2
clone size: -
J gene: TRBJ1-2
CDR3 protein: CASSLGTSHGYTF
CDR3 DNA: TGTGCCAGCAGCTTAGGGACCTCCCATGGCTACACCTTC

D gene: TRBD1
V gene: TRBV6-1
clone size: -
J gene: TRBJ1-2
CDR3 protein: CASSLTGSYGDTF
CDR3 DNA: TGTGCCAGCAGTCTGACAGGGAGTTATGGCGACACCTTC

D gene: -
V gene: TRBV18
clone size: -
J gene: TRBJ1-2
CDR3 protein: CASSGGSYGYTF
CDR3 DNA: TGTGCCAGCTCCGGGGGGAGCTATGGCTACACCTTC

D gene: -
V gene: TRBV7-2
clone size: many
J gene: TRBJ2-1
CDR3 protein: CASSFPGRGHYNEQFF
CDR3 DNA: TGTGCCAGCAGCTTCCCCGGGCGGGGGCACTACAATGAGCAGTTCTTC

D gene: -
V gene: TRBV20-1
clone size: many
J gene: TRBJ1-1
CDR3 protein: CSARAGRVVATEAFF
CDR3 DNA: TGCAGTGCTAGAGCGGGCAGGGTGGTCGCCACTGAAGCTTTCTTT

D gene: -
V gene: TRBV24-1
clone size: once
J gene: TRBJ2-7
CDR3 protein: CATSEGSPSLYEQYF
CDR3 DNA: TGTGCCACCAGTGAGGGCAGTCCCAGCCTCTACGAGCAGTACTTC

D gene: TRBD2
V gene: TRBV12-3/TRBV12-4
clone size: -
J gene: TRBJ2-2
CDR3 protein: CASSLFLAGNTGELFF
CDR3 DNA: TGTGCCAGCAGTTTGTTCCTAGCGGGGAACACCGGGGAGCTGTTTTTT

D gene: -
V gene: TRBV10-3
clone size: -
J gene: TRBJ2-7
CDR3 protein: CAISFGQTTYEQYF
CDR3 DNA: TGTGCCATCTCTTTCGGACAGACTACCTACGAGCAGTACTTC

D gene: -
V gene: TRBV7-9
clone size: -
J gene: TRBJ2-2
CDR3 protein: CASSSRTYTGELFF
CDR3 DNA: TGTGCCAGCAGTTCAAGGACGTACACCGGGGAGCTGTTTTTT

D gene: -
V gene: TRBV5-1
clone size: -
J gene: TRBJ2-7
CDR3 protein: CAISGPPYEQYF
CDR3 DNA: TGCGCCATATCAGGGCCCCCCTACGAGCAGTACTTC

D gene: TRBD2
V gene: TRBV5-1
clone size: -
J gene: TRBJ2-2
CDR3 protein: CASSFTSGRYTGELFF
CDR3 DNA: TGCGCCAGCAGCTTTACTAGCGGGAGGTACACCGGGGAGCTGTTTTTT

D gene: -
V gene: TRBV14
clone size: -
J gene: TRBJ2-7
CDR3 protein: CASSWTVLSYEQYF
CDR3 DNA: TGTGCCAGCAGCTGGACCGTTTTAAGCTACGAGCAGTACTTC

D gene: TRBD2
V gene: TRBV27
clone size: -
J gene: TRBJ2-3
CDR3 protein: CATKGTSGRREVTDTQYF
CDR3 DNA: TGTGCCACTAAAGGGACTAGCGGGAGAAGGGAGGTCACAGATACGCAGTATTTT

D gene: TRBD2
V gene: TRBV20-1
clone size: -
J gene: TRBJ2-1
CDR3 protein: CSARRPSGSDEQFF
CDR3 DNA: TGCAGTGCCAGACGGCCTAGCGGGAGTGATGAGCAGTTCTTC

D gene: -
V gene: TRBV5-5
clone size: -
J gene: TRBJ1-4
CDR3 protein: CASSSRAGSSEKLFF
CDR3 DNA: TGTGCCAGCAGCAGCCGGGCGGGGAGCAGTGAAAAACTGTTTTTT

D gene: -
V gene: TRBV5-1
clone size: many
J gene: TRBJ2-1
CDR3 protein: CASSLEQVPAYNEQFF
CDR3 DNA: TGCGCCAGCAGCTTGGAACAGGTGCCGGCCTACAATGAGCAGTTCTTC

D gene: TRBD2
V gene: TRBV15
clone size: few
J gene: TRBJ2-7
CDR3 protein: CATRSAGGRSSYEQYF
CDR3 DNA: TGTGCCACCAGATCGGCGGGAGGCCGAAGCTCCTACGAGCAGTACTTC

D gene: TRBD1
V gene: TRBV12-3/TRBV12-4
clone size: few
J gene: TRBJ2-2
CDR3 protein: CASSLRTGGTTGELFF
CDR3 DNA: TGTGCCAGCAGTTTAAGGACAGGGGGCACCACCGGGGAGCTGTTTTTT

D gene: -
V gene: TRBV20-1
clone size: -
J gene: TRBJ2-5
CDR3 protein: CSARVRNLGETQYF
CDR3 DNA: TGCAGTGCTAGGGTACGGAATTTGGGAGAGACCCAGTACTTC

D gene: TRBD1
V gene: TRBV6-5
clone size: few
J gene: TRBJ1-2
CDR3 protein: CASSYSTGGYGYTF
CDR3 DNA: TGTGCCAGCAGTTACTCGACAGGGGGCTATGGCTACACCTTC

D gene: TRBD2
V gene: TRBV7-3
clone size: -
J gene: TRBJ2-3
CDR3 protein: CASSPHRGAGGLAGPSWRQYF
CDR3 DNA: TGTGCCAGCAGCCCTCACCGCGGGGCAGGGGGACTAGCGGGTCCATCTTGGAGGCAGTATTTT

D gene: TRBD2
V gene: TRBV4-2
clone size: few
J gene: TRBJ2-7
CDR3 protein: CASSPVKIAGYEQYF
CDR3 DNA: TGTGCCAGCAGCCCCGTAAAGATAGCGGGATACGAGCAGTACTTC

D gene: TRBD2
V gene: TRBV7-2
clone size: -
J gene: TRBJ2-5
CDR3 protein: CASSLALAGGKTQYF
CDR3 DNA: TGTGCCAGCAGCTTAGCGTTAGCGGGAGGAAAGACCCAGTACTTC

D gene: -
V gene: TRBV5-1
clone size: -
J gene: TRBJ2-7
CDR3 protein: CASSRSIPGDHEQYF
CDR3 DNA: TGCGCCAGCAGCCGCTCTATACCAGGGGATCACGAGCAGTACTTC

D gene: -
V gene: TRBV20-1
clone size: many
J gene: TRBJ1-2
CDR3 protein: CSAPSWGVPSNYGYTF
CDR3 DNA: TGCAGTGCTCCCTCCTGGGGGGTCCCCTCTAACTATGGCTACACCTTC

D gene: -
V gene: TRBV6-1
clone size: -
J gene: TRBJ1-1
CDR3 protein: CASSEPRRLEAFF
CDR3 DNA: TGTGCCAGCAGTGAACCCCGACGTCTTGAAGCTTTCTTT

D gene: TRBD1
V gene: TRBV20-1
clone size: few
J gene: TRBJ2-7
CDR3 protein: CSAPGTGGAYEQYF
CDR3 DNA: TGCAGTGCCCCCGGGACAGGGGGTGCCTACGAGCAGTACTTC

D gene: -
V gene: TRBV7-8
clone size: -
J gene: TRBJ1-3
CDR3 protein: CASSLGVGAGNTIYF
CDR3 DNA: TGTGCCAGCAGCTTAGGGGTAGGGGCTGGAAACACCATATATTTT

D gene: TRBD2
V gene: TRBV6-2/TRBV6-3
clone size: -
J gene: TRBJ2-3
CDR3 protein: CASSPGTSGKHTQYF
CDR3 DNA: TGTGCCAGCAGCCCCGGGACTAGCGGGAAACATACGCAGTATTTT

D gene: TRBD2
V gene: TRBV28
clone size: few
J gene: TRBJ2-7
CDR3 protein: CASSLGGRTTYEQYF
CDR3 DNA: TGTGCCAGCAGTTTAGGCGGGAGGACTACCTACGAGCAGTACTTC

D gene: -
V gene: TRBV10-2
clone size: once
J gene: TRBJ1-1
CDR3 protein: CASSESSWVNTEAFF
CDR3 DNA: TGCGCCAGCAGTGAGTCTTCGTGGGTGAACACTGAAGCTTTCTTT

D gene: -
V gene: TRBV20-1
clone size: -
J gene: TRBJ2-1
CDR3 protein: CSASDRRSYNEQFF
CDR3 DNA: TGCAGTGCTAGTGACCGCCGCTCCTACAATGAGCAGTTCTTC

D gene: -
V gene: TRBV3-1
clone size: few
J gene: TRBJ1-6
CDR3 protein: CASSRKTGISSYNSPLHF
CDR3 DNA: TGTGCCAGCAGCCGAAAGACAGGAATCAGCTCCTATAATTCACCCCTCCACTTT

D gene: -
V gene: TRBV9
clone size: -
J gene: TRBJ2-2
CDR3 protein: CASSVEVDTGELFF
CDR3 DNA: TGTGCCAGCAGCGTAGAGGTGGACACCGGGGAGCTGTTTTTT

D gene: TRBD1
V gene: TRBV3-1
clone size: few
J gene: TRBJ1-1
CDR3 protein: CASSQYRGDAEAFF
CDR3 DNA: TGTGCCAGCAGCCAATACAGGGGTGACGCTGAAGCTTTCTTT

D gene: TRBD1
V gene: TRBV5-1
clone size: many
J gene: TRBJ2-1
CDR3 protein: CASSSGQLSYNEQFF
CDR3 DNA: TGCGCCAGCAGCTCGGGACAGCTCTCCTACAATGAGCAGTTCTTC

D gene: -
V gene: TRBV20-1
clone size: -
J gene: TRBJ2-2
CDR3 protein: CSARDVGGPTGELFF
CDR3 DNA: TGCAGTGCTAGAGATGTCGGGGGGCCCACCGGGGAGCTGTTTTTT

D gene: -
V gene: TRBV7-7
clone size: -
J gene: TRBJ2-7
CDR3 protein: CASSLRAGAPYEQYF
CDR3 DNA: TGTGCCAGCAGCTTGAGGGCAGGAGCCCCCTACGAGCAGTACTTC

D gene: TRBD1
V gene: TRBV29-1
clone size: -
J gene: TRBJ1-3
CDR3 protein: CSAIRGSGNTIYF
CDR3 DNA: TGCAGCGCTATCAGGGGGTCTGGAAACACCATATATTTT

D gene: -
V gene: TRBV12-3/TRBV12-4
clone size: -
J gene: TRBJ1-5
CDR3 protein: CASSFFRGRNQPQHF
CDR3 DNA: TGTGCCAGCAGTTTTTTCAGGGGACGGAATCAGCCCCAGCATTTT

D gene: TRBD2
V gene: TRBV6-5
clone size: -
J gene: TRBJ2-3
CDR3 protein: CASSSLLAGGFGHTDTQYF
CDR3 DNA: TGTGCCAGCAGTTCGCTACTAGCGGGAGGATTCGGTCACACAGATACGCAGTATTTT

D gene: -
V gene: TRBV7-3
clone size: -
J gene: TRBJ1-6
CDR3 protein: CASSSPGRPLHF
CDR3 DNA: TGTGCCAGCAGCTCCCCGGGCCGGCCCCTCCACTTT

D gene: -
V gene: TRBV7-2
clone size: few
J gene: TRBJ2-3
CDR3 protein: CASSFPRIKADTQYF
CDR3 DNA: TGTGCCAGCAGCTTTCCCAGGATCAAGGCAGATACGCAGTATTTT

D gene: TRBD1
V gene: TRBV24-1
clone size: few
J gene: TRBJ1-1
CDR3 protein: CATSDAGTGGTEAFF
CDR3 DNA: TGTGCCACCAGTGACGCCGGGACAGGGGGCACTGAAGCTTTCTTT

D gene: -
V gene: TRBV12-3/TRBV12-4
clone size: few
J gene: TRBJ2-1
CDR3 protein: CASSLTSPPGNEQFF
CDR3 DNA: TGTGCCAGCAGTTTGACGAGTCCTCCTGGCAATGAGCAGTTCTTC

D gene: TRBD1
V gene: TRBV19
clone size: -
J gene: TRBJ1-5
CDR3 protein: CASSLIWGQNQPQHF
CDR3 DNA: TGTGCCAGTAGTCTCATCTGGGGACAGAACCAGCCCCAGCATTTT

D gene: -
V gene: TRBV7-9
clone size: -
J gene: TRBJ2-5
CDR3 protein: CASSSGHLPRTQYF
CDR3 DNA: TGTGCCAGCAGCTCGGGACACCTACCACGGACCCAGTACTTC

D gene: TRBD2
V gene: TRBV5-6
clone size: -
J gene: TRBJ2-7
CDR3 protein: CASSRRLAFSYEQYF
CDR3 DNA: TGTGCCAGCAGCCGTAGACTAGCGTTCTCCTACGAGCAGTACTTC

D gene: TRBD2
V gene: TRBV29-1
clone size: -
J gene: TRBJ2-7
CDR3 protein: CSALSGEHTYEQYF
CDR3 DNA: TGCAGCGCCCTTAGCGGGGAGCACACCTACGAGCAGTACTTC

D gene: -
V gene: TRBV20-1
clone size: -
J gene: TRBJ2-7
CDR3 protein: CSARDRQGTHEQYF
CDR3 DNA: TGCAGTGCTAGAGATCGCCAGGGAACCCACGAGCAGTACTTC

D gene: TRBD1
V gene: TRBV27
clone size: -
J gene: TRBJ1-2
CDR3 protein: CASSLGPDRAYGYTF
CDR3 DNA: TGTGCCAGCAGTCTCGGGCCCGACAGGGCCTATGGCTACACCTTC

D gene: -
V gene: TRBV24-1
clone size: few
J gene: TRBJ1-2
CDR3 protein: CATSDWSVNYGYTF
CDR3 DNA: TGTGCCACCAGTGATTGGAGCGTTAACTATGGCTACACCTTC

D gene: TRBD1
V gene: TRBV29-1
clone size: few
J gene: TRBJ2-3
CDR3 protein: CSGDRGTDTQYF
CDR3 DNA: TGCAGCGGGGACAGGGGGACAGATACGCAGTATTTT

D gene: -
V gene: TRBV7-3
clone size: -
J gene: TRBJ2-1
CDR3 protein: CASRLDSSYNEQFF
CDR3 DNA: TGTGCCAGCAGATTGGACAGCTCCTACAATGAGCAGTTCTTC

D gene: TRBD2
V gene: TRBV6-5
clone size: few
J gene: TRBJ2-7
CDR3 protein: CASSLGLAGVEEQYF
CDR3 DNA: TGTGCCAGCAGCTTAGGACTAGCGGGAGTAGAGGAGCAGTACTTC